These T cell receptor beta chains were read from a single sample in a study of T cell responses to AZD1222 COVID-19 vaccine. TCRdb's copy holds only in-frame clones and misses some; the assay was immunoSEQ multiplex PCR. Of some 150,000 clones listed, approximately 94% were seen once; the top ten hold under 2%. Sequencing was performed on peripheral blood, taken on day 0 of AZD1222 vaccination. The receptors come from an adult in good health. CDR3s include the opening cysteine and the closing phenylalanine or tryptophan. A D gene is named only where the DNA matches it firmly. Size is omitted from some rows. Given values are once, few, many or a class for expanded clones.

15	TRBJ2-1	.	TRBV4-1	.	CASSQGGGPYNEQFF	TGCGCCAGCAGCCAGGGGGGCGGACCCTACAATGAGCAGTTCTTC
17	TRBJ2-1	.	TRBV7-2	.	CASSLVPGGPSGNEQFF	TGTGCCAGCAGCTTAGTCCCCGGGGGCCCCTCGGGTAATGAGCAGTTCTTC
15	TRBJ2-7	.	TRBV6-1	.	CASSENQGSNHEQYF	TGTGCCAGCAGTGAAAATCAGGGATCAAACCACGAGCAGTACTTC
14	TRBJ2-3	.	TRBV9	.	CASSVGFAGYTQYF	TGTGCCAGCAGCGTAGGGTTCGCGGGTTATACGCAGTATTTT
16	TRBJ2-1	.	TRBV29-1	.	CSVGGGEGDSYNEQFF	TGCAGCGTCGGAGGGGGTGAAGGTGACTCCTACAATGAGCAGTTCTTC
17	TRBJ2-2	TRBD1	TRBV30	.	CAWSVRDRLSNTGELFF	TGTGCCTGGAGTGTACGGGACAGACTCTCGAACACCGGGGAGCTGTTTTTT
15	TRBJ1-2	.	TRBV21-1	.	CASRQKGGRYNGYTF	TGTGCCAGCAGACAAAAAGGGGGGCGTTACAATGGCTACACCTTC
12	TRBJ2-7	.	TRBV29-1	once	CSVEGDLYEQYF	TGCAGCGTTGAAGGAGATCTCTACGAGCAGTACTTC
12	TRBJ1-2	.	TRBV2	.	CASSGSGYGYTF	TGTGCCAGCAGCGGCAGTGGCTATGGCTACACCTTC
13	TRBJ1-1	.	TRBV29-1	.	CSVSLQGNTEAFF	TGCAGCGTTTCACTACAGGGCAACACTGAAGCTTTCTTT
14	TRBJ2-3	.	TRBV10-3	.	CAISQGRALDTQYF	TGTGCCATCTCTCAAGGAAGGGCGTTAGATACGCAGTATTTT
20	TRBJ1-2	TRBD1	TRBV19	.	CASSKALKGQGALSNYGYTF	TGTGCCAGTAGTAAAGCCCTAAAGGGACAGGGGGCCCTTTCTAACTATGGCTACACCTTC
12	TRBJ1-2	.	TRBV7-9	.	CASSLLGYGYTF	TGTGCCAGCAGCTTATTGGGCTATGGCTACACCTTC
11	TRBJ2-7	.	TRBV10-2	.	CASSFRNEQYF	TGCGCCAGCAGTTTCCGAAACGAGCAGTACTTC
13	TRBJ1-1	.	TRBV5-1	.	CASSLGQEAEAFF	TGCGCCAGCAGCTTGGGCCAGGAGGCTGAAGCTTTCTTT
15	TRBJ1-1	.	TRBV7-9	.	CASSLAAGGRPEAFF	TGTGCCAGCAGCTTAGCTGCCGGGGGGAGACCTGAAGCTTTCTTT
16	TRBJ1-2	TRBD1	TRBV9	.	CASSPGQGTGNYGYTF	TGTGCCAGCAGCCCTGGACAGGGAACGGGTAACTATGGCTACACCTTC
15	TRBJ1-3	.	TRBV5-1	.	CASSFGGSSGNTIYF	TGCGCCAGCAGCTTCGGAGGGAGCTCTGGAAACACCATATATTTT
15	TRBJ1-1	.	TRBV11-2	.	CASSLDAEYGTEAFF	TGTGCCAGCAGCTTAGACGCCGAGTACGGCACTGAAGCTTTCTTT
16	TRBJ1-1	.	TRBV6-2/TRBV6-3	.	CASSPGTGTMNTEAFF	TGTGCCAGCAGCCCTGGGACGGGAACCATGAACACTGAAGCTTTCTTT
14	TRBJ2-2	.	TRBV6-5	once	CASSPQGNTGELFF	TGTGCCAGCAGTCCCCAGGGGAACACCGGGGAGCTGTTTTTT
14	TRBJ1-2	.	TRBV9	.	CASSPRSHGYGYTF	TGTGCCAGCAGCCCCCGAAGCCACGGCTATGGCTACACCTTC
13	TRBJ2-1	.	TRBV7-3	.	CASSRGPNNEQFF	TGTGCCAGCAGCAGGGGACCCAACAATGAGCAGTTCTTC
13	TRBJ1-4	.	TRBV12-3/TRBV12-4	.	CASSTGLSEKLFF	TGTGCCAGCAGTACTGGGTTAAGTGAAAAACTGTTTTTT
14	TRBJ1-1	.	TRBV19	.	CASSFLTGPTEAFF	TGTGCCAGTAGTTTTTTGACAGGTCCCACTGAAGCTTTCTTT
13	TRBJ2-2	.	TRBV6-5	once	CASSQRGTGELFF	TGTGCCAGCAGTCAGAGAGGAACCGGGGAGCTGTTTTTT
13	TRBJ1-5	.	TRBV6-5	.	CASSSRDNRPQHF	TGTGCCAGCAGTTCCCGGGACAATAGGCCCCAGCATTTT
13	TRBJ1-5	.	TRBV9	.	CASSVAPDQPQHF	TGTGCCAGCAGCGTAGCCCCGGATCAGCCCCAGCATTTT
16	TRBJ2-5	TRBD2	TRBV6-6	.	CASSYPSPGGAETQYF	TGTGCCAGCAGTTACCCCTCGCCGGGGGGGGCGGAGACCCAGTACTTC